These 11 T cell receptor beta chains were sequenced from one sample in a study of T cell responses to AZD1222 COVID-19 vaccine (dated by TCRdb to the early 2020s). Read against the paper, the sample's time point label means: baseline before first vaccination. The library was produced with the immunoSEQ multiplex PCR assay. This is the immuneACCESS table as TCRdb keeps it, with only in-frame sequences that have V and J called. A part of the clones is gone; compared with another copy, unresolved V genes explain less than half, and the rest is unexplained. The sample table contains around 180,000 clones; only one count was recorded for roughly 88% of them. Together, the top ten hold about 0.49% of the sample. The starting material was peripheral blood, obtained on day 0 of AZD1222 vaccination. The source of these receptors is an adult in good health.

V gene TRBV18 combines with J gene TRBJ1-5; tentative D call: TRBD1 (5 bases). V lost 2 bases, J lost 5 bases, and 10 bases lay in between. There are 14 residues in the CDR3. The germline V gene encodes CDR1 KGHSH and CDR2 LQKENI. The CDR3 is CASSPGAGDQPQHF. The CDR3 DNA is TGTGCCAGCTCACCAGGCGCGGGGGATCAGCCCCAGCATTTT.

As DNA, the CDR3 is TGTGCCAGCAGCGTCGGGGGGGGTGGCTACACCTTC. Translation: CASSVGGGGYTF. J is TRBJ1-2 and V is TRBV3-1 (or the pseudogene TRBV3-2), with D perhaps TRBD1 (5 bases). V was clipped by 5 bases and J by 7 bases, with 11 bases between them. The germline V gene encodes CDR1 LGHDT and CDR2 YNNKEL (reference sequence). CDR3 length: 12 residues.

V is TRBV15 and J is TRBJ1-2; no clear D gene. This CDR3 spans 15 amino acids. Germline V gene lookup returns CDR1 LNHNV and CDR2 YYDKDF (reference sequence). Trimming cost V 0 bases and J 0 bases, with 8 bases left between them. The CDR3 sequence: CATSREAKTNYGYTF. The CDR3 DNA reads TGTGCCACCAGCAGAGAGGCGAAAACTAACTATGGCTACACCTTC.

The chain carries TRBV7-9 and TRBJ1-5, with TRBD1 matching 12 bases. This CDR3 contains 15 residues. The ends lost 5 bases at V and 4 bases at J; junction bases unmatched: 3. Germline loops: CDR1 SEHNR, CDR2 FQNEAQ (reference sequence). The CDR3 here is CASSQGQGANQPQHF. The CDR3 bases are TGTGCCAGCAGCCAGGGACAGGGGGCAAATCAGCCCCAGCATTTT.

This clone was observed once. The chain combines TRBV11-2 with TRBJ2-2; D perhaps matches TRBD1 (6 bases). V shed 5 bases and J shed 6 bases, with 19 bases lying between them. The CDR3 is 16 residues long. Germline loops: CDR1 SGHAT, CDR2 FQNNGV. The CDR3 region is CASSQDRVVVAGELFF. The CDR3 DNA reads TGTGCCAGCAGCCAGGACAGAGTGGTGGTGGCCGGGGAGCTGTTTTTT.

The gene calls are TRBV13 and TRBJ2-1, with 9 bases aligning to TRBD1. Losses at the gene ends were 0 bases for V and 3 bases for J; bases not matched to a gene: 3. Per germline, CDR1 PRHDT and CDR2 FYEKMQ (reference sequence). The CDR3 has 16 amino acids. The CDR3 here is CASSLGTGGLYNEQFF. The CDR3 DNA follows: TGTGCCAGCAGCTTAGGGACAGGGGGGCTCTACAATGAGCAGTTCTTC.

The chain links TRBV3-1 (or the pseudogene TRBV3-2) to TRBJ2-7, with D perhaps TRBD1 or TRBD2 (5 bases each). Germline-derived CDR1 and CDR2 are LGHDT and YNNKEL (reference sequence). Trimming took 1 base from V and 4 from J, leaving 11 bases between them. The CDR3 totals 14 residues. The CDR3 DNA sequence: TGTGCCAGCAGCCAAGGTGAGGGGATGTACGAGCAGTACTTC. This gives the protein CASSQGEGMYEQYF.

This sequence joins TRBV11-2 and TRBJ1-6; D unresolved. The germline gives CDR1 SGHAT, CDR2 FQNNGV. Trimming took 1 base from V and 6 from J, leaving 13 bases between them. CDR3 length: 16 residues. CDR3 sequence reads: CASSLVGGPFNSPLHF. In DNA form, the CDR3 reads TGTGCCAGCAGCTTAGTGGGAGGGCCCTTTAATTCACCCCTCCACTTT.

The rearrangement joins TRBV7-6 to TRBJ2-4; 7 positions agree with TRBD1. Per the germline V gene, CDR1 is SGHVS and CDR2 is FNYEAQ. The trim removed 5 bases at V and 2 bases at J, leaving 12 bases unmatched. The CDR3 totals 17 residues. The CDR3 bases are TGTGCCAGCAGCGCCCTAACCGGGACAGCGACCAAAAACATTCAGTACTTC. It translates to CASSALTGTATKNIQYF.

J is TRBJ2-2 and V is TRBV19; 10 positions agree with TRBD2. The CDR3 length is 16 residues. V lost 4 bases to trimming and J lost 5 bases; unmatched junction nucleotides: 7. Germline values: CDR1 LNHDA, CDR2 SQIVND (reference sequence). CDR3 region: CASSRGLAGETGELFF. The CDR3, as DNA: TGTGCCAGTAGTAGGGGCCTAGCGGGGGAGACCGGGGAGCTGTTTTTT.

The J gene is TRBJ1-1, the V gene TRBV24-1; no clear D. Trimming removed 6 bases from V and 1 base from J, with 8 bases in between. Germline V gene lookup returns CDR1 KGHDR and CDR2 SFDVKD. The CDR3 length is 13 residues. The CDR3 is CATSSDRNTEAFF. The CDR3 DNA is TGTGCCACCAGTTCGGACCGGAACACTGAAGCTTTCTTT.